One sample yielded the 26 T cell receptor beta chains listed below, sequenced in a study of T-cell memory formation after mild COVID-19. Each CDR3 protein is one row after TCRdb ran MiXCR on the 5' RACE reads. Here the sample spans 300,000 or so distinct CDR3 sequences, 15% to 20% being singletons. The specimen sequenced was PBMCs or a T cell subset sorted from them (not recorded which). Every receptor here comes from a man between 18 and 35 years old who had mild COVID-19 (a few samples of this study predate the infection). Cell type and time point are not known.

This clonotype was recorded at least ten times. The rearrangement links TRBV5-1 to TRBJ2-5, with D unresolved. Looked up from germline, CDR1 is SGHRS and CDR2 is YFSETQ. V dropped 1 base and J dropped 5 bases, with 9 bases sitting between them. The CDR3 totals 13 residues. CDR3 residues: CASSLFSVETQYF. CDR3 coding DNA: TGCGCCAGCAGCTTGTTCTCCGTGGAGACCCAGTACTTC.

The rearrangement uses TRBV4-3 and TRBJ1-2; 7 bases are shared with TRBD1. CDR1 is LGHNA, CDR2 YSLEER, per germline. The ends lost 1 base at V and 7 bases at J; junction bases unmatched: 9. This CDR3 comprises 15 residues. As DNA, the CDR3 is TGCGCCAGCAGCCAAGGGGCACAGGGGTGGGGTGGCTACACCTTC. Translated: CASSQGAQGWGGYTF.

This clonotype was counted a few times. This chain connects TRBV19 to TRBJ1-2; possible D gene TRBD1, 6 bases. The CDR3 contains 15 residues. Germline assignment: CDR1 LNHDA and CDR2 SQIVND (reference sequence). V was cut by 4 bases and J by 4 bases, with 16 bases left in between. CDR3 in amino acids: CASSTRTERSYGYTF. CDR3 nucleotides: TGTGCCAGTAGTACAAGGACAGAGAGGAGCTATGGCTACACCTTC.

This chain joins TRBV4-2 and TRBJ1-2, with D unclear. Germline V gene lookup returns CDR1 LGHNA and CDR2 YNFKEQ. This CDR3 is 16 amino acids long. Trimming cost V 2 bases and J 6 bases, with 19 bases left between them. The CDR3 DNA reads TGTGCCAGCAGCCAATTCGACAATCGAGGGAGGCATGGCTACACCTTC. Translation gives CASSQFDNRGRHGYTF.

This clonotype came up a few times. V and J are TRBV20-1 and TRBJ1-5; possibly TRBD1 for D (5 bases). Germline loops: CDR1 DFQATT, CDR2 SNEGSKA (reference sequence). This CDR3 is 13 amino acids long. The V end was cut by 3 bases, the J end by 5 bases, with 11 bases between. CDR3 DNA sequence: TGCAGTGCTAGCCCGGGGGGATATCAGCCCCAGCATTTT. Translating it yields CSASPGGYQPQHF.

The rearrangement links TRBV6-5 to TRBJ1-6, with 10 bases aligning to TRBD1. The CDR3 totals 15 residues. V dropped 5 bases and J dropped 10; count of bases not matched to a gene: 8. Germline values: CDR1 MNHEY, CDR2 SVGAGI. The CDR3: CASSRQGAQVSPLHF. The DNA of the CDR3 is TGTGCCAGCAGTCGACAGGGGGCGCAAGTATCACCCCTCCACTTT.

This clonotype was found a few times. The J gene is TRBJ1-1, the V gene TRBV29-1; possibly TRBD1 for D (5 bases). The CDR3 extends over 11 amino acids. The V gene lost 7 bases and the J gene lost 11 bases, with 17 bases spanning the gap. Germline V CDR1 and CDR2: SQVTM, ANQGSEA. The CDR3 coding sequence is TGCAGCGCCTTAGTAGTAGGGACTGCTTTCTTT. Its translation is CSALVVGTAFF.

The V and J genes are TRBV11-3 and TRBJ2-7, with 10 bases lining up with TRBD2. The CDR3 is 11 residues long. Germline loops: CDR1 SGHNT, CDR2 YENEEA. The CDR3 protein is CATQREGRQYF. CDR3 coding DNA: TGTGCTACCCAGCGGGAGGGCCGGCAGTACTTC.

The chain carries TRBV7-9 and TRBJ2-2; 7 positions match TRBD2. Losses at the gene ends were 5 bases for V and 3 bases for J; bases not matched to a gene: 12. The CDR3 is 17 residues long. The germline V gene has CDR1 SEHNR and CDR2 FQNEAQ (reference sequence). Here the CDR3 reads CASSLPLGGKDTGELFF. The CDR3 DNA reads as TGTGCCAGCAGCCTCCCTTTGGGGGGGAAGGACACCGGGGAGCTGTTTTTT.

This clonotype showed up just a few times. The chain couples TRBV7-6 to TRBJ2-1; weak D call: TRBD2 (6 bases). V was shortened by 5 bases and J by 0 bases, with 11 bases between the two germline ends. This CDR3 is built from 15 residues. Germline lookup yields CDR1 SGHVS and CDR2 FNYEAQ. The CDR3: CASSRRDLSYNEQFF. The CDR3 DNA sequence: TGTGCCAGCAGCCGGAGGGACCTCTCCTACAATGAGCAGTTCTTC.

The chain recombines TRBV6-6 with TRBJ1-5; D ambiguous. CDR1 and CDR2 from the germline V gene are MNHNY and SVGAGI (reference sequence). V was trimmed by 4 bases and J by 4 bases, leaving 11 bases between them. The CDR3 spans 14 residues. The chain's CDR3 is CASSFIAENQPQHF. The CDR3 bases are TGTGCCAGCAGTTTCATTGCAGAAAATCAGCCCCAGCATTTT.

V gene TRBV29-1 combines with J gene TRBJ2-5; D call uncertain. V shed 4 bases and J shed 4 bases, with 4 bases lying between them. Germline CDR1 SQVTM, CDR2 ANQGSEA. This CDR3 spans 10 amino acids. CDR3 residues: CSVVGETQYF. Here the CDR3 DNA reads TGCAGCGTTGTGGGAGAGACCCAGTACTTC.

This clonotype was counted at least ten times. This CDR3 is CASSLLAGAGQPQHF. DNA for the CDR3: TGTGCCAGCAGCTTACTTGCAGGGGCAGGTCAGCCCCAGCATTTT. V is TRBV7-2 and J is TRBJ1-5; weak D call: TRBD1 (6 bases). CDR3 length equals 15 residues. V lost 2 bases and J lost 6, with 14 bases in between. Germline CDR1 SGHTA, CDR2 FQGNSA.

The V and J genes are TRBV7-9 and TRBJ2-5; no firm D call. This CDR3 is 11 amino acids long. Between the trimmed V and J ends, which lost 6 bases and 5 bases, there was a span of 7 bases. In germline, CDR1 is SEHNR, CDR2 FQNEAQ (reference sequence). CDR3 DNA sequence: TGTGCCAGCAGGATCACGGAGACCCAGTACTTC. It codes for CASRITETQYF.

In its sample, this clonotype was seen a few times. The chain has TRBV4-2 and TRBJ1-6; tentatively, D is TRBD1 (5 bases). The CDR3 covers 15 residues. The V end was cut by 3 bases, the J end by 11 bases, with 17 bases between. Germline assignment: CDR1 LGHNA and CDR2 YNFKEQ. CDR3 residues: CASSQDIGREAPLHF. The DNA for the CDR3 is TGTGCCAGCAGCCAGGACATCGGTAGAGAGGCACCCCTCCACTTT.

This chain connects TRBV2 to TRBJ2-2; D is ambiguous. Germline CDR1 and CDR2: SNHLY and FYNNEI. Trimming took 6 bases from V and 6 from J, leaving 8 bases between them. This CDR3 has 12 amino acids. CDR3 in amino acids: CASSMGAGELFF. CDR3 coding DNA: TGTGCCAGCAGCATGGGCGCCGGGGAGCTGTTTTTT.

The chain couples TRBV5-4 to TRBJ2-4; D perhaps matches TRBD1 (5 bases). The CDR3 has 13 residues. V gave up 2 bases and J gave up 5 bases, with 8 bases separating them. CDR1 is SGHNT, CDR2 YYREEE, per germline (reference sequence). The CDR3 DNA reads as TGTGCCAGCAGCTTCCCGACAGAAAACATTCAGTACTTC. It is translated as CASSFPTENIQYF.

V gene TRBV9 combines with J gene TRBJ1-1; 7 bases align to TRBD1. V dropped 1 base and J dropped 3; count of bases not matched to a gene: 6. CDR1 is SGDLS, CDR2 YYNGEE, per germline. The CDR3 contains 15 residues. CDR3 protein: CASSVSWDRHTEAFF. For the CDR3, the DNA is TGTGCCAGCAGCGTAAGCTGGGACAGACACACTGAAGCTTTCTTT. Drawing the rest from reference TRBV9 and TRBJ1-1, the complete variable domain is DSGVTQTPKHLITATGQRVTLRCSPRSGDLSVYWYQQSLDQGLQFLIQYYNGEERAKGNILERFSAQQFPDLHSELNLSSLELGDSALYFCASSVSWDRHTEAFFGQGTRLTVV.

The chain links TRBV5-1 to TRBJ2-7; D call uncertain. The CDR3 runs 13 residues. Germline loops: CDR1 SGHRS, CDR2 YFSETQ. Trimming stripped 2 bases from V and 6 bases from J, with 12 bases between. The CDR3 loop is CASSFMSPREQYF. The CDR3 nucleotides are TGCGCCAGCAGCTTCATGAGCCCTCGCGAGCAGTACTTC.

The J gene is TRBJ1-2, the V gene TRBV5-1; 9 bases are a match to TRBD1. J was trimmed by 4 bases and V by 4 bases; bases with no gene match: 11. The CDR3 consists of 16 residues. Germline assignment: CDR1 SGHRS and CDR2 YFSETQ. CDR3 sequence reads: CASSPWTGAVSYGYTF. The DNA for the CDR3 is TGCGCCAGCAGCCCGTGGACAGGGGCAGTGAGCTATGGCTACACCTTC.

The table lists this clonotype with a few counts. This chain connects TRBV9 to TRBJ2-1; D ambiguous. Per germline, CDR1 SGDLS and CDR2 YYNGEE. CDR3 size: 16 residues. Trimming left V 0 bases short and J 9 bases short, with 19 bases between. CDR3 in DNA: TGTGCCAGCAGCGTAGATTCTCCCATCGATCTGGGTGAGCAGTTCTTC. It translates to CASSVDSPIDLGEQFF.

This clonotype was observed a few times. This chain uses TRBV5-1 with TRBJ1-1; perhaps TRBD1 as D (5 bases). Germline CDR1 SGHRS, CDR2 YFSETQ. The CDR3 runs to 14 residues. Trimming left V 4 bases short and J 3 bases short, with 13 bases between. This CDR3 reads CASSPGTSYTEAFF. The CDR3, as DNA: TGCGCCAGCAGCCCAGGGACTTCATACACTGAAGCTTTCTTT.

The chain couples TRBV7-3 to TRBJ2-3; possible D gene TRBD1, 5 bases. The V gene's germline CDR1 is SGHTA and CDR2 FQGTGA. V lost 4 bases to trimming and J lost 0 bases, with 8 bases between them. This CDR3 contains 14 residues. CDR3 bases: TGTGCCAGCAGCTCTGGGGCTAGCACAGATACGCAGTATTTT. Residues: CASSSGASTDTQYF.

CDR3 DNA: TGTGCCAGTACCCCGACAGGGACAGGGGGCTACACCTTC. Protein sequence: CASTPTGTGGYTF. The genes are TRBV19 and TRBJ1-2; 9 nucleotides line up with TRBD1. The J segment lost 8 bases and the V segment lost 7 bases, leaving 8 bases of the junction unmatched. Germline V gives CDR1 LNHDA, CDR2 SQIVND (reference sequence). CDR3 length: 13 amino acids.

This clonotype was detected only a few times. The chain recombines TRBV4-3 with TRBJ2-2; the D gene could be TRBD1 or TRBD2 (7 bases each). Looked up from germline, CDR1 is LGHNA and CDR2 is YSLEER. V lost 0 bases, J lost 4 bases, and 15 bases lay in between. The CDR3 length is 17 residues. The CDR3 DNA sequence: TGCGCCAGCAGCCAAGAGGACAGGACGGGAGGCACCGGGGAGCTGTTTTTT. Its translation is CASSQEDRTGGTGELFF.

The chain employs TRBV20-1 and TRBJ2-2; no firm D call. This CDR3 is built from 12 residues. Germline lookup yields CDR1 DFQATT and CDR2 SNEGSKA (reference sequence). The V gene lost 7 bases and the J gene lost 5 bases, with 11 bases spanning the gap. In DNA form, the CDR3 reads TGCAGTGGGTTAGTGCGGACCGGGGAGCTGTTTTTT. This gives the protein CSGLVRTGELFF.